This T cell receptor (beta chain) was identified in a study of CD8 T cells in ankylosing spondylitis. Library preparation for TCR beta used quantitative 5'-RACE with molecular barcodes. TCRdb re-called the 5' RACE reads through MiXCR, storing one row per CDR3 protein. This sample has approximately 180,000 distinct CDR3 sequences, with approximately 18% found just once. This clonotype was counted at least ten times. Sequenced input: blood, either unsorted or a sorted T cell fraction (not recorded which). The sequence was collected from a male donor between 10 and 30 years old with ankylosing spondylitis or in good health (not recorded which).

This chain's CDR3 is CASSLVPTPGSPLHF. Here the CDR3 DNA reads TGTGCCAGCAGTTTAGTACCAACCCCAGGTTCACCCCTCCACTTT. This chain connects TRBV12-3 or TRBV12-4 to TRBJ1-6; D not certain. Trimming cost V 1 base and J 9 bases, with 13 bases left between them. This CDR3 contains 15 residues.